The clone carrying this T cell receptor beta chain was detected many times. Seattle participants joined during active infection and were tracked over time. This specimen belongs to a study of blood T cell repertoires in COVID-19. Using immunoSEQ multiplex PCR, the repertoire was profiled, and TCRdb retains in-frame clones only, with some absent. The table records roughly 250,000 clones, approximately 87% of them present only once. Germline V lookup: CDR1 PRHDT, CDR2 FYEKMQ (reference sequence). V gave up 0 bases and J gave up 0 bases, with 8 bases separating them. The CDR3 is made up of 15 amino acids.

Input material: peripheral blood. The source is a young woman with COVID-19, enrolled during active disease. The rearrangement links TRBV13 to TRBJ1-1; D is unresolved. The CDR3 DNA reads TGTGCCAGCAGCTTAGGTTATACTCTGAACACTGAAGCTTTCTTT. Encoded protein: CASSLGYTLNTEAFF.